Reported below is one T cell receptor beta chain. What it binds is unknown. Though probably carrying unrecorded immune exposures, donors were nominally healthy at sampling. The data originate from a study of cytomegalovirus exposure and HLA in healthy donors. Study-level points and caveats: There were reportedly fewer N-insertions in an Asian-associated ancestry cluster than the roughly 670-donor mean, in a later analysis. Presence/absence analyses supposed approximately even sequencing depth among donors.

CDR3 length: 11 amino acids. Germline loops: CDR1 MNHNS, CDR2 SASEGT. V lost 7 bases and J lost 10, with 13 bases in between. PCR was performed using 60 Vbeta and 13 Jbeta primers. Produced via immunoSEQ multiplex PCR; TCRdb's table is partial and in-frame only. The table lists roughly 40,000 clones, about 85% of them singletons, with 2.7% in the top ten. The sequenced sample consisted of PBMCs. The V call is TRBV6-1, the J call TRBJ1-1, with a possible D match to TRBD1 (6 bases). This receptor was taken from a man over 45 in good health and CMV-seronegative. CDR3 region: CASTRGGAAFF. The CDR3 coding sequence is TGTGCCAGCACAAGGGGGGGCGCAGCTTTCTTT.